What follows are 14 T cell receptor beta chains derived from one specimen sequenced in a study of long-term antiretroviral therapy in people with HIV. Sequencing used immunoSEQ v3.0 at survey level. Clones were read by immunoSEQ multiplex PCR, and TCRdb kept only the in-frame ones, dropping some. The data contain about 29,000 clones, 80% to 90% of them singletons. The source was unsorted PBMCs, collected around 5 years before starting antiretroviral therapy. Receptors originate from a man over 45 with HIV.

This clone has only one observation. The junction shows a germline mismatch at one end, possibly a read error. The chain joins TRBV7-7 to TRBJ2-3; 8 nucleotides agree with TRBD1. The germline V gene encodes CDR1 SSHAT and CDR2 FNYEAQ (reference sequence). This CDR3 spans 15 amino acids. Written as DNA, the CDR3 is TGTGCTAGCAGCCTGACAGGGGTTAGCACAGATACGCAGTATTTT. This sequence encodes CASSLTGVSTDTQYF.

The chain uses TRBV6-5 and TRBJ2-3, with 10 bases aligning to TRBD2. The CDR3 is 16 residues long. V gave up 4 bases and J gave up 7 bases; unmatched junction bases: 11. In germline, CDR1 is MNHEY, CDR2 SVGAGI. The CDR3 spells CASSSEREGLGYTQYF. CDR3 in DNA: TGTGCCAGCAGTTCCGAGCGGGAGGGCCTGGGATATACGCAGTATTTT.

The gene calls are TRBV5-1 and TRBJ2-3; TRBD2 agrees at 9 bases. The germline V gene encodes CDR1 SGHRS and CDR2 YFSETQ. The CDR3 sequence is 17 residues long. V lost 0 bases to trimming and J lost 2 bases; unmatched junction nucleotides: 7. The CDR3 DNA is TGCGCCAGCAGCTTGGTGAGACTAGCGGAGAACACAGATACGCAGTATTTT. Protein sequence: CASSLVRLAENTDTQYF.

The rearrangement uses TRBV4-1 and TRBJ1-1, with D possibly TRBD1 on 6 matching bases. With 0 bases removed from V and 1 base from J, the gap between germline ends came to 9 bases. This CDR3 is 15 amino acids long. The V gene's germline CDR1 is MGHRA and CDR2 YSYEKL. The CDR3 is CASSQERGGNTEAFF. Written as DNA, the CDR3 is TGCGCCAGCAGCCAAGAAAGAGGGGGGAACACTGAAGCTTTCTTT.

This chain connects TRBV7-6 to TRBJ2-5, with 7 bases aligning to TRBD2. V was clipped by 0 bases and J by 10 bases; unmatched bases: 14. From germline, CDR1 is SGHVS and CDR2 FNYEAQ. The CDR3 has 16 residues. CDR3 in amino acids: CASSLALQRGQRIQYF. CDR3 DNA: TGTGCCAGCAGCTTAGCGCTCCAGCGGGGCCAACGTATCCAGTACTTC. Supplemented by reference TRBV7-6 and TRBJ2-5, the full variable domain reads GAGVSQSPRYKVTKRGQDVALRCDPISGHVSLYWYRQALGQGPEFLTYFNYEAQQDKSGLPNDRFSAERPEGSISTLTIQRTEQRDSAMYRCASSLALQRGQRIQYFGPGTRLLVL.

The V call is TRBV18, the J call TRBJ1-6, with D unresolved. V lost 4 bases and J lost 5, with 9 bases in between. This CDR3 has 14 amino acids. Looked up from germline, CDR1 is KGHSH and CDR2 is LQKENI. The CDR3: CASSLGRDNSPLHF. The CDR3 nucleotides are TGTGCCAGCTCACTCGGACGGGATAATTCACCCCTCCACTTT.

The CDR3 region is CASSLTGGRYEQFF. DNA for the CDR3: TGTGCCAGCAGCCTGACAGGGGGCCGATATGAGCAGTTCTTC. The V call is TRBV5-6, the J call TRBJ2-1; 10 bases line up with TRBD1. The V and J ends lost 4 bases and 8 bases, in that order; junction bases with no gene match: 6. There are 14 residues in the CDR3. Germline V gene lookup returns CDR1 SGHDT and CDR2 YYEEEE.

This sequence joins TRBV13 and TRBJ1-1; maybe TRBD1 (6 bases). Germline loops: CDR1 PRHDT, CDR2 FYEKMQ (reference sequence). The CDR3 has 15 residues. V lost 5 bases and J lost 1, with 14 bases in between. The CDR3 spells CASSDPGQGNTEAFF. As DNA, the CDR3 is TGTGCCAGCAGCGACCCGGGACAAGGGAACACTGAAGCTTTCTTT.

The chain recombines TRBV6-4 with TRBJ2-2; TRBD1 or TRBD2 may be the D gene (5 bases each). Deletions cut 6 bases from V and 6 bases from J, with 14 bases between. The CDR3 runs to 14 residues. Germline CDR1 is MRHNA and CDR2 is SNTAGT. The CDR3 is CASRRDLIAGELFF. The CDR3 coding sequence is TGTGCCAGCAGGAGGGACCTTATTGCCGGGGAGCTGTTTTTT.

The chain links TRBV2 to TRBJ2-7; perhaps TRBD1 as D (6 bases). The CDR3 consists of 13 residues. The V gene lost 4 bases and the J gene lost 4 bases, with 11 bases spanning the gap. Germline V gene lookup returns CDR1 SNHLY and CDR2 FYNNEI. In nucleotides, the CDR3 is TGTGCCAGCAGTGGGGGACATTTATACGAGCAGTACTTC. As protein: CASSGGHLYEQYF.

CDR3 sequence reads: CASSSWTSGGQKTQYF. For the CDR3, the DNA is TGTGCCAGCAGCTCCTGGACTAGCGGGGGGCAAAAGACCCAGTACTTC. V usage is TRBV5-4 and J usage is TRBJ2-5; 14 bases agree with TRBD2. The germline gives CDR1 SGHNT, CDR2 YYREEE (reference sequence). J lost 6 bases, V lost 3 bases, and 7 bases had no gene match. The CDR3 sequence is 16 residues long. Using reference TRBV5-4 and TRBJ2-5 for the parts outside the CDR3, the full variable domain is ETGVTQSPTHLIKTRGQQVTLRCSSQSGHNTVSWYQQALGQGPQFIFQYYREEENGRGNFPPRFSGLQFPNYSSELNVNALELDDSALYLCASSSWTSGGQKTQYFGPGTRLLVL.

The rearrangement joins TRBV5-1 to TRBJ2-1; 9 bases are shared with TRBD2. V lost 5 bases to trimming and J lost 7 bases; unmatched junction nucleotides: 10. CDR1 SGHRS and CDR2 YFSETQ come from the germline V gene. The CDR3 loop spans 15 amino acids. As DNA, the CDR3 is TGCGCCAGCAGGTTTCCGGGACTAGCTACTAATGAGCAGTTCTTC. Encoded protein: CASRFPGLATNEQFF.

This clone was seen once. The chain has TRBV5-1 and TRBJ2-7; D might be TRBD2 (6 bases). The CDR3 totals 16 residues. Trimming left V 0 bases short and J 3 bases short, with 16 bases between. Germline CDR1 SGHRS, CDR2 YFSETQ. CDR3 residues: CASSLADGGIYYEQYF. In nucleotides, the CDR3 is TGCGCCAGCAGCTTGGCCGATGGGGGGATCTACTACGAGCAGTACTTC.

This clone was seen only a few times. This chain connects TRBV10-3 to TRBJ2-7; 7 nucleotides match TRBD1. Germline lookup yields CDR1 ENHRY and CDR2 SYGVKD. V lost 8 bases to trimming and J lost 3 bases; unmatched junction nucleotides: 4. CDR3 length: 12 residues. The CDR3 DNA follows: TGTGCCATCGGACAGGAAGGCTACGAGCAGTACTTC. Translated, it gives CAIGQEGYEQYF.